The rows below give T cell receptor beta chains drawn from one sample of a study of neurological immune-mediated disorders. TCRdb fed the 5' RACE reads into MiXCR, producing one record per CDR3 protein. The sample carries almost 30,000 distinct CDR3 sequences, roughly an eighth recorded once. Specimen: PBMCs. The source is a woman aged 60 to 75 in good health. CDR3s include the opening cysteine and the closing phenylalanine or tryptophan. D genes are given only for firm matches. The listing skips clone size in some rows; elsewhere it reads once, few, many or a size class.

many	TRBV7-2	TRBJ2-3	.	TGTGCCATTCTGCGGGGGCAAGGGGCAGATACGCAGTATTTT	CAILRGQGADTQYF
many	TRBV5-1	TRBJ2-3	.	TGCGCCAGCAGCTTGGTTAGCGCAGATACGCAGTATTTT	CASSLVSADTQYF
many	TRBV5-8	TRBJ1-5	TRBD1	TGTGCCAGCAGCCCCCTAGACAGGGGAGCCCAGCATTTT	CASSPLDRGAQHF
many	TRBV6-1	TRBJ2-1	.	TGTGCCAGTCCTCGGGACCCCAGCTCCTACAATGAGCAGTTCTTC	CASPRDPSSYNEQFF
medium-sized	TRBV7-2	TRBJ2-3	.	TGTGCCAGCAGCTTGGGGAGCACAGATACGCAGTATTTT	CASSLGSTDTQYF
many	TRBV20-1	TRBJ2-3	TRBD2	TGCAGTGCTAGGGCTCCGGGACTAGGGGGTGGAGATACGCAGTATTTT	CSARAPGLGGGDTQYF
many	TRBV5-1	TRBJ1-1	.	TGCGCCAGCAGCTTGAACGGACCCTCCTTTAGGACTGAAGCTTTCTTT	CASSLNGPSFRTEAFF
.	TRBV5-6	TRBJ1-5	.	TGTGCCAGCAGCTTGGGGGTATGGATGGCGGGTCAGCCCCAGCATTTT	CASSLGVWMAGQPQHF
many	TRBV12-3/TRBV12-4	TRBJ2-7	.	TGTGCCAGCAGTTTAATTCGTCTTGAGCAGTACTTC	CASSLIRLEQYF
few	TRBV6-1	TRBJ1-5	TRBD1	TGTGCCAGCAGTGAAGTAACGGGACAGGGCGGTCAGCCCCAGCATTTT	CASSEVTGQGGQPQHF
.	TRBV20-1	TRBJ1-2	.	TGTAGTGCTAGGGGGGACGCCTTGAGGGGCTACACCTTC	CSARGDALRGYTF
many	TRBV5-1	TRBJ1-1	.	TGCGCCAGCAGCTTGGGAGGGCTACCTGAAGCTTTCTTT	CASSLGGLPEAFF
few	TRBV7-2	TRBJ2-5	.	TGTGCCAGCAGCTTTAACCGGGGGGAGACCCAGTACTTC	CASSFNRGETQYF
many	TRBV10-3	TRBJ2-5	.	TGTGCCATCAGTGTGTTTCAAGAGACCCAGTACTTC	CAISVFQETQYF
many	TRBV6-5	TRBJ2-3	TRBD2	TGTGCCATCCGACGGGGGGGCACAGATACGCAGTATTTT	CAIRRGGTDTQYF
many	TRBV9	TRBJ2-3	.	TGTGCCAGCAGCGCCACGGACACCCTTATCACAGATACGCAGTATTTT	CASSATDTLITDTQYF